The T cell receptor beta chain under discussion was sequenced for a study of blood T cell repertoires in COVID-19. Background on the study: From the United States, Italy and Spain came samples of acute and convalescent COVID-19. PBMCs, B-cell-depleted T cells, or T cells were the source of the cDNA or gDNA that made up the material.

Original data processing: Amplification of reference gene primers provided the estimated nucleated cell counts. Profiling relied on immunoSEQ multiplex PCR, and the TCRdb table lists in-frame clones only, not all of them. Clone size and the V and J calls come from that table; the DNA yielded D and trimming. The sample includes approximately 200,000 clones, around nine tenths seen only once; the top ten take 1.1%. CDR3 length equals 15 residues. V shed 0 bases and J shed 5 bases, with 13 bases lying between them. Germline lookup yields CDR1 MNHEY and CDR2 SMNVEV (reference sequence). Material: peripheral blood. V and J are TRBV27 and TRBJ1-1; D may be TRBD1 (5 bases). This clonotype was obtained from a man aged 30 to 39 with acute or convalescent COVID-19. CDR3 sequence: CASSLSGHRGTEAFF. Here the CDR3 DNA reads TGTGCCAGCAGTTTATCCGGACATCGTGGAACTGAAGCTTTCTTT.